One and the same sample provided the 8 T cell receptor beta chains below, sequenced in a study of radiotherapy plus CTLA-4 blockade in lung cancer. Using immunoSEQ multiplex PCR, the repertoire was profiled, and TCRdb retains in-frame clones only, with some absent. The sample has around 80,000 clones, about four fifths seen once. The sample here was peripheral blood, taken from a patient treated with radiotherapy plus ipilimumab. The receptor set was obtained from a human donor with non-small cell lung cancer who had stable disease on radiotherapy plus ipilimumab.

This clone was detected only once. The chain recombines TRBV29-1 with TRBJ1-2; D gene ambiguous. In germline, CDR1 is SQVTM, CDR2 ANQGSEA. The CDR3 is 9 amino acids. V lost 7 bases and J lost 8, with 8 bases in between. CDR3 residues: CSDLRGYTF. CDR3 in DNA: TGCAGCGACCTTAGGGGCTACACCTTC.

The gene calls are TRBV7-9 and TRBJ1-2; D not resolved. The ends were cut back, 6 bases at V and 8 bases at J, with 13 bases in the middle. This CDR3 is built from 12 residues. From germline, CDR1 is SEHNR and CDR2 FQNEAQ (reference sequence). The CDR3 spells CASSVDRGGYTF. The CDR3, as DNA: TGTGCCAGCAGTGTCGACCGGGGAGGCTACACCTTC.

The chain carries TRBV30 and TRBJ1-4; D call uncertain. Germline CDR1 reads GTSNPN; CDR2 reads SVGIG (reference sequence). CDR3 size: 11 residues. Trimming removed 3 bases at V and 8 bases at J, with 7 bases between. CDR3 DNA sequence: TGTGCCTGGAGCATTGGGGAAAAACTGTTTTTT. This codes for CAWSIGEKLFF.

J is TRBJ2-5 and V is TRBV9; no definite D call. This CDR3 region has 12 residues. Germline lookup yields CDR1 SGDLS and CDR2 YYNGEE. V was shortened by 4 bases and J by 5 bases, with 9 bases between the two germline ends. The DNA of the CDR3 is TGTGCCAGCAGCTTTCCAACGGAGACCCAGTACTTC. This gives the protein CASSFPTETQYF.

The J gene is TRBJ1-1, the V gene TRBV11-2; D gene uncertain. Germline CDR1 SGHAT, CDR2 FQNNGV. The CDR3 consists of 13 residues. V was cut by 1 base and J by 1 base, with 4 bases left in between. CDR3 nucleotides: TGTGCCAGCAGCTTAGTACGGAACACTGAAGCTTTCTTT. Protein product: CASSLVRNTEAFF.

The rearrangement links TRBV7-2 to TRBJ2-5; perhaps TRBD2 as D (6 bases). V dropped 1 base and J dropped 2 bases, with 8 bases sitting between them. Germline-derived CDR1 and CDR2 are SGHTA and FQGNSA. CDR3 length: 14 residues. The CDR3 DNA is TGTGCCAGCAGCTTAGTCGGGGGTCAAGAGACCCAGTACTTC. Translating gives CASSLVGGQETQYF.

CDR3 nucleotides: TGTGCCAGCAGTTACTCTGGGGGCAGCTCCTACGAGCAGTACTTC. Translation: CASSYSGGSSYEQYF. The chain couples TRBV6-5 to TRBJ2-7; D perhaps matches TRBD1 (6 bases). CDR3 length: 15 amino acids. Germline loops: CDR1 MNHEY, CDR2 SVGAGI. The germline V and J ends were trimmed by 0 bases and 0 bases, with 9 bases remaining between them.

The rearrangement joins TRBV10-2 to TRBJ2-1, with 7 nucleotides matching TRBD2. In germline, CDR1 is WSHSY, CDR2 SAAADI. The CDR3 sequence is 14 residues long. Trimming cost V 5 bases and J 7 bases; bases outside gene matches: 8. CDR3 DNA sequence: TGCGCCAGCAGTCGGGGCGGGAGTAGTAATGAGCAGTTCTTC. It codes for CASSRGGSSNEQFF.